The 28 T cell receptor beta chains presented below share a single source sample, sequenced in a study of early T cells in non-severe SARS-CoV-2 infection. MiXCR, run by TCRdb on the 5' RACE reads, gives a single entry per CDR3 protein. The table includes 40,000 to 55,000 distinct CDR3 sequences, over 7.5% detected once. The sequencing sample was made of whole blood. The receptors here all came from an adult who was a healthcare worker with PCR-confirmed SARS-CoV-2 infection or an uninfected control (not recorded which).

This clonotype has ten or more counts. The chain carries TRBV4-1 and TRBJ2-7; D is possibly TRBD2 (6 bases). Trimming left V 3 bases short and J 6 bases short, with 18 bases between. Germline V CDR1 and CDR2: MGHRA, YSYEKL. The CDR3 contains 15 residues. The CDR3 nucleotides are TGCGCCAGCAGCCACTCCTTCTTGGGGAGGTTCGAGCAGTACTTC. Residues: CASSHSFLGRFEQYF.

This clonotype was counted at least ten times. The chain couples TRBV5-1 to TRBJ2-2; tentative D call: TRBD2 (7 bases). Trimming took off 2 bases at V and 3 bases at J, with 38 bases between the two ends. This CDR3 has 24 amino acids. In germline, CDR1 is SGHRS, CDR2 YFSETQ. The chain's CDR3 is CASSFTGTSHAGTTLIGDTGELFF. The CDR3 nucleotides are TGCGCCAGCAGCTTCACCGGGACAAGCCATGCCGGGACTACTTTAATTGGGGACACCGGGGAGCTGTTTTTT.

This clonotype was seen at least ten times. The gene calls are TRBV7-9 and TRBJ1-2, with D maybe TRBD1 (5 bases). Trimming cost V 2 bases and J 2 bases, with 9 bases left between them. Germline-derived CDR1 and CDR2 are SEHNR and FQNEAQ (reference sequence). The CDR3 length is 14 residues. The CDR3 protein is CASSLQDINYGYTF. DNA of the CDR3: TGTGCCAGCAGCTTACAGGACATAAACTATGGCTACACCTTC. Looking up the rest from reference TRBV7-9 and TRBJ1-2 gives the full variable domain: DTGVSQNPRHKITKRGQNVTFRCDPISEHNRLYWYRQTLGQGPEFLTYFQNEAQLEKSRLLSDRFSAERPKGSFSTLEIQRTEQGDSAMYLCASSLQDINYGYTFGSGTRLTVV.

This clonotype has just a few counts. V is TRBV6-6 and J is TRBJ2-3; D might be TRBD1 or TRBD2, each matching 5 bases. CDR1 is MNHNY and CDR2 is SVGAGI in the germline V gene (reference sequence). V shed 8 bases and J shed 1 base, with 13 bases lying between them. The CDR3 length is 14 residues. The CDR3 is CASCRDGRTDTQYF. DNA for the CDR3: TGTGCCAGCTGCCGGGACGGACGCACAGATACGCAGTATTTT.

This clonotype was found a few times. The V gene is TRBV2, the J gene TRBJ2-7; D is perhaps TRBD2 (6 bases). This CDR3 region has 14 residues. Trimming cost V 6 bases and J 2 bases, with 14 bases left between them. Germline CDR1 reads SNHLY; CDR2 reads FYNNEI. CDR3 amino acids: CASSNEAGPYEQYF. In DNA, the CDR3 is TGTGCCAGCAGCAACGAGGCGGGACCCTACGAGCAGTACTTC.

Comment on this clonotype: No conserved phenylalanine or tryptophan ends this CDR3, so it is likely a read error. The gene calls are TRBV20-1 and TRBJ2-1, with 9 nucleotides matching TRBD1. The CDR3 extends over 15 amino acids. Germline V gives CDR1 DFQATT, CDR2 SNEGSKA (reference sequence). V trimming: 5 bases; J trimming: 2 bases; junction bases outside the gene matches: 7. The CDR3 is CSAASGTGTYNEQFV. CDR3 bases: TGCAGTGCTGCGTCCGGGACAGGGACCTACAATGAGCAGTTCGTC.

Turning to this clonotype: A much larger clone lies a single base off, so this may be a read error. The J gene is TRBJ2-1, the V gene TRBV11-2, with 12 bases matching TRBD2. CDR3 length: 17 amino acids. In germline, CDR1 is SGHAT, CDR2 FQNNGV. The CDR3 coding sequence is TGTGTCAGCAGCTTCTACTGGACTAGCGGGAAGTACAATGAGCAGTTCTTC. Its protein is CVSSFYWTSGKYNEQFF.

This clonotype was picked up many times. The chain employs TRBV7-2 and TRBJ2-4, with a weak D call TRBD2 (5 bases). CDR3 size: 13 residues. Trimming took 0 bases from V and 8 from J, leaving 8 bases between them. Germline V CDR1 and CDR2: SGHTA, FQGNSA. This chain's CDR3 is CASSLAGVDIQYF. CDR3 bases: TGTGCCAGCAGCTTAGCGGGAGTAGACATTCAGTACTTC.

This chain joins TRBV20-1 and TRBJ2-5, with 10 positions matching TRBD2. The length of the CDR3 is 13 residues. V dropped 2 bases and J dropped 5; count of bases not matched to a gene: 2. Germline V gives CDR1 DFQATT, CDR2 SNEGSKA (reference sequence). The CDR3: CSARPGLAETQYF. The CDR3 nucleotides are TGCAGTGCTAGACCGGGACTAGCGGAGACCCAGTACTTC.

This clonotype was detected many times. This chain connects TRBV12-3 or TRBV12-4 to TRBJ1-1; no reliable D call. The CDR3 covers 13 residues. The ends were cut back, 3 bases at V and 9 bases at J, with 14 bases in the middle. CDR3 in DNA: TGTGCCAGCAGTTTCAGTCCCGCGATAAAAGCTTTCTTT. Translating it yields CASSFSPAIKAFF.

This clonotype has ten or more counts. The chain combines TRBV9 with TRBJ1-2, with D perhaps TRBD1 (6 bases). This CDR3 has 13 amino acids. Deletions cut 2 bases from V and 4 bases from J, with 9 bases between. The germline gives CDR1 SGDLS, CDR2 YYNGEE. The DNA of the CDR3 is TGTGCCAGCAGCGTCGGACAGAGCTATGGCTACACCTTC. Amino acid sequence: CASSVGQSYGYTF.

The chain carries TRBV27 and TRBJ1-1, with D possibly TRBD1 on 6 matching bases. CDR3 size: 13 residues. Germline V gene data show CDR1 as MNHEY and CDR2 as SMNVEV (reference sequence). Trimming shortened V by 3 bases and J by 3 bases, and 8 bases separated the two germline ends. The CDR3 reads CASSLGADTEAFF. The CDR3 nucleotides read TGTGCCAGCAGTTTGGGGGCAGACACTGAAGCTTTCTTT.

The chain carries TRBV30 and TRBJ1-6; D may be TRBD1 (5 bases). With 6 bases removed from V and 3 bases from J, the gap between germline ends came to 15 bases. From germline, CDR1 is GTSNPN and CDR2 SVGIG (reference sequence). The CDR3 has 15 amino acids. The CDR3 bases are TGTGCCTGTACCGGGACGGATCACTATAATTCACCCCTCCACTTT. Its translation is CACTGTDHYNSPLHF.

This clonotype was seen repeatedly, ten times or more. J is TRBJ2-2 and V is TRBV5-4; 12 bases are shared with TRBD2. V lost 4 bases, J lost 6 bases, and 13 bases stayed unmatched. This CDR3 contains 18 residues. Looked up from germline, CDR1 is SGHNT and CDR2 is YYREEE (reference sequence). The CDR3, as DNA: TGTGCCAGCAGCCCCCGGCTAGCGGGAGGGCCATTCGCCGGGGAGCTGTTTTTT. Translating it yields CASSPRLAGGPFAGELFF.

The sample holds many counts of this clonotype. This chain connects TRBV25-1 to TRBJ2-7, with TRBD1 as a possible D gene (7 bases). Trimming removed 5 bases at V and 5 bases at J, with 16 bases between. The CDR3 length is 14 residues. Germline CDR1 is MGHDK and CDR2 is SYGVNS. The CDR3 sequence: CASSSPRGEDEQYF. For the CDR3, the DNA is TGTGCCAGCAGTTCCCCCAGGGGGGAGGACGAGCAGTACTTC.

V is TRBV20-1 and J is TRBJ2-2, with D perhaps matching TRBD1 or TRBD2 (6 bases each). The CDR3 is made up of 15 amino acids. V lost 6 bases and J 3 bases, leaving 17 bases between the germline ends. Per the germline V gene, CDR1 is DFQATT and CDR2 is SNEGSKA (reference sequence). This CDR3 is CSAPGGDTYTGELFF. CDR3 bases: TGCAGTGCCCCGGGCGGGGACACCTACACCGGGGAGCTGTTTTTT.

This clonotype was seen ten or more times. The chain employs TRBV29-1 and TRBJ1-5; D unclear. Between the trimmed V and J ends, which lost 7 bases and 1 base, there was a span of 11 bases. CDR3 length equals 13 residues. In germline, CDR1 is SQVTM, CDR2 ANQGSEA. The DNA of the CDR3 is TGCAGCGCAATATTAGTGAGCAATCAGCCCCAGCATTTT. Its protein is CSAILVSNQPQHF.

This clonotype was observed at least ten times. The chain recombines TRBV20-1 with TRBJ2-7; TRBD1 aligns across 9 bases. The CDR3 is 11 residues long. Looked up from germline, CDR1 is DFQATT and CDR2 is SNEGSKA (reference sequence). CDR3 protein: CSGGQGYEQYF. DNA for the CDR3: TGCAGCGGGGGACAGGGCTACGAGCAGTACTTC.

This clonotype was counted between two and nine times. The chain links TRBV6-5 to TRBJ2-7, with 7 bases aligning to TRBD2. The germline V gene has CDR1 MNHEY and CDR2 SVGAGI. V shed 6 bases and J 2 bases; nucleotides not matched to a gene: 10. The CDR3 consists of 15 residues. In DNA form, the CDR3 reads TGTGCCAGCAGAGCCGGCGGGGCGGGAGCCTACGAGCAGTACTTC. It encodes CASRAGGAGAYEQYF.

This clonotype showed up many times. The rearrangement joins TRBV7-8 to TRBJ1-3, with no clear D. V shed 5 bases and J shed 1 base, with 3 bases lying between them. The germline V gene encodes CDR1 SGHVS and CDR2 FQNEAQ. The CDR3 covers 12 residues. For the CDR3, the DNA is TGTGCCAGCAGCCTGTCTGGAAACACCATATATTTT. It specifies CASSLSGNTIYF.

This clonotype was detected many times. V is TRBV7-2 and J is TRBJ2-5; the D is unclear. Trimming took 5 bases from V and 4 from J, leaving 11 bases between them. This CDR3 spans 13 amino acids. Germline V CDR1 and CDR2: SGHTA, FQGNSA. In nucleotides, the CDR3 is TGTGCCAGCAGCCCCGGGTGGGGAGAGACCCAGTACTTC. Its translation: CASSPGWGETQYF.

CDR3 DNA: TGCAGTGCTAGAGATTCGCGGGCCCCCTACGAGCAGTACTTC. It translates to CSARDSRAPYEQYF. The chain joins TRBV20-1 to TRBJ2-7; maybe TRBD2 (5 bases). The CDR3 is made up of 14 amino acids. Per germline, CDR1 DFQATT and CDR2 SNEGSKA (reference sequence). V was clipped by 0 bases and J by 2 bases, with 11 bases between them.

The chain recombines TRBV3-1 with TRBJ2-7; D unclear. Germline CDR1 and CDR2: LGHDT and YNNKEL (reference sequence). The CDR3 is 12 amino acids. The germline V and J ends were trimmed by 3 bases and 0 bases, with 3 bases remaining between them. As DNA, the CDR3 is TGTGCCAGCAGCCAGTTCTCCTACGAGCAGTACTTC. This translates into CASSQFSYEQYF.

This clonotype was seen more than once but under ten times. The chain combines TRBV2 with TRBJ1-5; D is unresolved. Germline CDR1 SNHLY, CDR2 FYNNEI. V shed 1 base and J shed 6 bases, with 10 bases lying between them. This CDR3 spans 14 amino acids. The CDR3 here is CASSEGQVGQPQHF. CDR3 nucleotides: TGTGCCAGCAGTGAAGGGCAGGTTGGTCAGCCCCAGCATTTT.

In its sample, this clonotype was seen a few times. The rearrangement joins TRBV7-9 to TRBJ2-7, with 7 positions matching TRBD1. Germline V gene sequence: CDR1 SEHNR, CDR2 FQNEAQ (reference sequence). Trimming at V came to 4 bases and at J to 5 bases, leaving 8 bases not matched to a gene. This CDR3 comprises 14 residues. CDR3 bases: TGTGCCAGCAGCTCCCCTGACAGGGTACACGAGCAGTACTTC. The encoded protein is CASSSPDRVHEQYF.

This clonotype was observed many times. The chain employs TRBV7-9 and TRBJ1-2; TRBD1 matches at 7 bases. The CDR3 is 15 residues long. Trimming cost V 1 base and J 4 bases; bases outside gene matches: 6. Germline CDR1 and CDR2: SEHNR and FQNEAQ (reference sequence). This chain's CDR3 is CASSLGQGVSYGYTF. Written as DNA, the CDR3 is TGTGCCAGCAGCTTAGGACAGGGCGTGTCCTATGGCTACACCTTC.

This clonotype was picked up many times. V is TRBV19 and J is TRBJ1-2; 10 bases align to TRBD1. The CDR3 has 15 amino acids. The trim removed 5 bases at V and 3 bases at J, leaving 6 bases unmatched. Per the germline V gene, CDR1 is LNHDA and CDR2 is SQIVND (reference sequence). CDR3 DNA sequence: TGTGCCAGTAGTTACCCAGGACAGGGGGACTATGGCTACACCTTC. It is translated as CASSYPGQGDYGYTF.

This clonotype was counted many times. The gene calls are TRBV30 and TRBJ2-1; D perhaps matches TRBD1 (5 bases). The germline CDR1 and CDR2 sequences are GTSNPN and SVGIG (reference sequence). V was cut by 5 bases and J by 2 bases, with 13 bases left in between. The CDR3 has 14 residues. CDR3 in amino acids: CAWRFQGPYNEQFF. In DNA form, the CDR3 reads TGTGCCTGGCGGTTCCAGGGCCCCTACAATGAGCAGTTCTTC.